Described below is a single T cell receptor beta chain sequence and its context. This CDR3 spans 14 amino acids. Germline CDR1 is LNHDA and CDR2 is SQIVND (reference sequence). With V trimmed by 9 bases and J by 1 base, 6 bases remained unmatched. The sample's time point: cycle 4 day 1 (C4D1), after more than five weeks of nivolumab. Patients all relapsed after autologous stem cell transplantation, and there was variation in brentuximab vedotin exposure. Out of thawed PBMCs, magnetic negative selection purified CD4+ T cells. This sample is part of a study of PD-1 blockade in classical Hodgkin lymphoma. Here immunoSEQ multiplex PCR was the method, and the copy in TCRdb shows in-frame clones only, minus some. The data hold approximately 29,000 clones, with approximately 80% observed a single time.

The J gene is TRBJ1-3, the V gene TRBV19, with 7 nucleotides matching TRBD1. The source of this sequence is a human donor with classical Hodgkin lymphoma. The sequenced sample was CD4+ T cells from blood, obtained before the fourth cycle of nivolumab. CDR3 sequence (DNA): TGTGCCAGCCAGGACAGGACATCTGGAAACACCATATATTTT. It is translated as CASQDRTSGNTIYF.